This T cell receptor beta chain was identified in a study of CD8 T cells in ankylosing spondylitis. Study findings and constraints: A TCR beta motif of under ten highly homologous variants appeared characteristic of ankylosing spondylitis blood. Within matched ankylosing spondylitis synovial fluid, disease-linked clones were reportedly significantly enriched.

By quantitative 5'-RACE with molecular barcodes, the TCR beta libraries were made. MiXCR, run by TCRdb on the 5' RACE reads, gives a single entry per CDR3 protein. Among 250,000 to 300,000 distinct CDR3 sequences listed, about 19% were seen once. In germline, CDR1 is MNHNS, CDR2 SASEGT. This CDR3 region has 13 residues. With 6 bases removed from V and 4 bases from J, the gap between germline ends came to 11 bases. Of note for this clonotype: No antigen is known for it.

The sequenced sample was blood, either unsorted or a sorted T cell fraction (not recorded which). This chain uses TRBV6-1 with TRBJ2-3, with D unresolved. This clonotype was sampled from a male donor with ankylosing spondylitis or in good health (not recorded which). DNA of the CDR3: TGTGCCAGCAGACTTGGCGGCCCAGATACGCAGTATTTT. It encodes CASRLGGPDTQYF.